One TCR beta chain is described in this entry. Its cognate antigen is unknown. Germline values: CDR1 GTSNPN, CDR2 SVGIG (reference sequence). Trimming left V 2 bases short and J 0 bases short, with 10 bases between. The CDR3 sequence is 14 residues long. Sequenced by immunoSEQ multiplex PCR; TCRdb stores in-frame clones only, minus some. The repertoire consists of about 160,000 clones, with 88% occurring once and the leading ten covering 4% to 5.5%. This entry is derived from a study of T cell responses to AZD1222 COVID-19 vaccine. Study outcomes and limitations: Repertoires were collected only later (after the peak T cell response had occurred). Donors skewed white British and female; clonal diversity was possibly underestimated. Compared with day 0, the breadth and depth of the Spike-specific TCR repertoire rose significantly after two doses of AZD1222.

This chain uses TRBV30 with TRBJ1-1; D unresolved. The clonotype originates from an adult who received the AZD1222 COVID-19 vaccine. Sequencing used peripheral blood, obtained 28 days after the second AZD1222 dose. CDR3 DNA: TGTGCCTGGAGTCCCCTTATCATGAACACTGAAGCTTTCTTT. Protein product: CAWSPLIMNTEAFF.